This T cell receptor (beta chain) stems from a study of blood T cell repertoires in COVID-19. The method was immunoSEQ multiplex PCR; TCRdb's version includes in-frame clones alone and lacks a portion of them. Among approximately 94,000 clones listed, approximately 84% were seen once. Germline CDR1 and CDR2: LNHDA and SQIVND (reference sequence). The CDR3 sequence is 13 residues long. V was pared by 1 base and J by 3 bases, with 7 bases between. Sample: peripheral blood. The chain has TRBV19 and TRBJ2-7, with D possibly TRBD1 on 5 matching bases. The TCR comes from a human donor in a cohort sampled during active COVID-19. The CDR3 DNA is TGTGCCAGTAGTATAGGGGGCAACTACGAGCAGTACTTC. Its translation is CASSIGGNYEQYF. Together with reference TRBV19 and TRBJ2-7, the CDR3 gives the full variable domain: DGGITQSPKYLFRKEGQNVTLSCEQNLNHDAMYWYRQDPGQGLRLIYYSQIVNDFQKGDIAEGYSVSREKKESFPLTVTSAQKNPTAFYLCASSIGGNYEQYFGPGTRLTVT.